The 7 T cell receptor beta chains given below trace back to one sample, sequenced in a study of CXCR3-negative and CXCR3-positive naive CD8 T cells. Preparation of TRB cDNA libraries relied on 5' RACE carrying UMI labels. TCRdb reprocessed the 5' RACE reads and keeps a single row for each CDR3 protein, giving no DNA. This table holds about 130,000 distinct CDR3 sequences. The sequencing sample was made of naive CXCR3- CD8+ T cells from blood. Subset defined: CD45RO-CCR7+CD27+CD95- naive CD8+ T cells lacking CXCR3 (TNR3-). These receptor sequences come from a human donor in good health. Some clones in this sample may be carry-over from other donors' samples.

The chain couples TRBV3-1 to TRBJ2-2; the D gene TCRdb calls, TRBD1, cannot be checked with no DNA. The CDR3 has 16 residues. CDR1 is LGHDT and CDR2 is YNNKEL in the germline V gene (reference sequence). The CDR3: CASSHRTGGFTGELFF. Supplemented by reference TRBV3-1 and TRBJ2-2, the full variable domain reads DTAVSQTPKYLVTQMGNDKSIKCEQNLGHDTMYWYKQDSKKFLKIMFSYNNKELIINETVPNRFSPKSPDKAHLNLHINSLELGDSAVYFCASSHRTGGFTGELFFGEGSRLTVL.

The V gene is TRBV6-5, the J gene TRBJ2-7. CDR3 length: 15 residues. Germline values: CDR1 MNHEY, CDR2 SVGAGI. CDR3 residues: CASSYSRLEVYEQYF.

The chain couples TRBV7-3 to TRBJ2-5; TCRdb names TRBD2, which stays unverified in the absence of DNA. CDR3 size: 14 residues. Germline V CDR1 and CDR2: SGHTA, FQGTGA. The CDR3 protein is CASSLNGGQETQYF.

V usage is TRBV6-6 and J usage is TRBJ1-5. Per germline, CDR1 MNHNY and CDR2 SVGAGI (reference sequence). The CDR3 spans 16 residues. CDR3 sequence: CASSYDQNNPDQPQHF.

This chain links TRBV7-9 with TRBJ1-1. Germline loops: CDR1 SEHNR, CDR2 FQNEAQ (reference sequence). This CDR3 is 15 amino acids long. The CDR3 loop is CASSLDKKEVTEAFF.

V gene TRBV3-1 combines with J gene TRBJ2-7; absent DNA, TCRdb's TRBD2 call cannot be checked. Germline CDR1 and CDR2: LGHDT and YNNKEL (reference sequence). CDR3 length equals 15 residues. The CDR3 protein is CASSQWTSGYYEQYF.

CDR3 region: CASSARDRGHEQYF. This chain links TRBV10-2 with TRBJ2-7; there is no DNA to check the TCRdb D call of TRBD1. Germline loops: CDR1 WSHSY, CDR2 SAAADI. The CDR3 has 14 residues.